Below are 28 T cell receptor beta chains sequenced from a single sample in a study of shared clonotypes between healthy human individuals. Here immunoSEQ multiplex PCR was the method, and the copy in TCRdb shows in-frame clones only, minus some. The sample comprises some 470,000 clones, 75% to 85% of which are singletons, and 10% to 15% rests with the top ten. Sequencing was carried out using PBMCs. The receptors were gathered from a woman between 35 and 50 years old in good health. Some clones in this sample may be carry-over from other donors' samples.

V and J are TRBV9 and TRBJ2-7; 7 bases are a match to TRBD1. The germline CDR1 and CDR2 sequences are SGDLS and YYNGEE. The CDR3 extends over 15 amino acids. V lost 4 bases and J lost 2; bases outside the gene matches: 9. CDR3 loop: CASSLTGTETYEQYF. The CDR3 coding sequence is TGTGCCAGCAGCCTGACCGGGACAGAGACCTACGAGCAGTACTTC.

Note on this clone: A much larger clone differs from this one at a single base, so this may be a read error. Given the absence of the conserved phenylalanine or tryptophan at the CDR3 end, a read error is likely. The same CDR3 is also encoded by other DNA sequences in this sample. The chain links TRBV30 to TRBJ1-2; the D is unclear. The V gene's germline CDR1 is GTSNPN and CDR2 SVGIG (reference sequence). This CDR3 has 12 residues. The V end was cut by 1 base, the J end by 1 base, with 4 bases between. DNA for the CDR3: TGTGCCTGGAGTGCAGTTAACTATGGCTACACCCTC. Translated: CAWSAVNYGYTL.

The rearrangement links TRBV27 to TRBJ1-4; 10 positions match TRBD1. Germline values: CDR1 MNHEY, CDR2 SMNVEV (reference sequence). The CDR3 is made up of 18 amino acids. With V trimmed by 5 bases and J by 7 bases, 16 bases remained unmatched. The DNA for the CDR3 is TGTGCCAGCAGTCGTACACCCCCGCGACAGGGGGCGGGTGAAAAACTGTTTTTT. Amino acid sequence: CASSRTPPRQGAGEKLFF.

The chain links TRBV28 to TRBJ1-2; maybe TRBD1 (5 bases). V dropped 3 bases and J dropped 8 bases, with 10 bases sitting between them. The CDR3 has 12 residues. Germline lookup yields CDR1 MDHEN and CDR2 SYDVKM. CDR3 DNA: TGTGCCAGCAGTTTCCGGGGGAGCGGCTACACCTTC. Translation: CASSFRGSGYTF.

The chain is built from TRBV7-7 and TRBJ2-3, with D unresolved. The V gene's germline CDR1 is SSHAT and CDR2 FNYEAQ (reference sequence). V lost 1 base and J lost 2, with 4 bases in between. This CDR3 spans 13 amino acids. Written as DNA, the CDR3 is TGTGCCAGCAGCTTAGGACTCACAGATACGCAGTATTTT. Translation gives CASSLGLTDTQYF.

The CDR3 region has the DNA TGTGCCAGCTCACCATACGACACTCTGAACACTGAAGCTTTCTTT. Translated: CASSPYDTLNTEAFF. The chain couples TRBV18 to TRBJ1-1; D not certain. Trimming took 2 bases from V and 0 from J, leaving 10 bases between them. The CDR3 is 15 residues long. Germline lookup yields CDR1 KGHSH and CDR2 LQKENI.

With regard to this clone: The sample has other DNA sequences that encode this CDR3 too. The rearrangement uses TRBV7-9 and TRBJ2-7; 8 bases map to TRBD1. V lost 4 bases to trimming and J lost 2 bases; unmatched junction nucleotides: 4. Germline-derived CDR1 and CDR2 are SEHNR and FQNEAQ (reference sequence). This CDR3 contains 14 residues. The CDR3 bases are TGTGCCAGCAGCTCCGGACAGGGCACCTACGAGCAGTACTTC. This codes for CASSSGQGTYEQYF.

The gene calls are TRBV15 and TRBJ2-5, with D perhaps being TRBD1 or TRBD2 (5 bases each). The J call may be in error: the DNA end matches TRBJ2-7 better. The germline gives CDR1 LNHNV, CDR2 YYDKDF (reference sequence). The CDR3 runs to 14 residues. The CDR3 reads CATSRAGRTYEQYF. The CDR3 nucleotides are TGTGCCACCAGCAGAGCAGGGAGAACCTACGAGCAGTACTTC.

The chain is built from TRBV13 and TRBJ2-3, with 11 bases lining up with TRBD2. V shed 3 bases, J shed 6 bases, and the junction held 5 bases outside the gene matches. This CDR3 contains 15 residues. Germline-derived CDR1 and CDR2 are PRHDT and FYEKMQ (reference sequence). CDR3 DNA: TGTGCCAGCAGCTTCCCAACTAGCGGGAGCGATACGCAGTATTTT. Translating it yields CASSFPTSGSDTQYF.

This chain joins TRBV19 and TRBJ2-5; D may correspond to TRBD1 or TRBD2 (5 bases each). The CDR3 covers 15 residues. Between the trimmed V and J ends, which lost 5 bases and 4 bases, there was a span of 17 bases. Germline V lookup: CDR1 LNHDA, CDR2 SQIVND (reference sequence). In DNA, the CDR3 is TGTGCCAGTAGTGTTGGGACGTATCCGCCAGAGACCCAGTACTTC. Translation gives CASSVGTYPPETQYF.

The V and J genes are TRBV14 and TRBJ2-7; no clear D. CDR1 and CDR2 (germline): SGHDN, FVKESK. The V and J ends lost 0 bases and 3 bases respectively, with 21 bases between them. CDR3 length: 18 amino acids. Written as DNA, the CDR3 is TGTGCCAGCAGCCAAGATGTGCCCTATATAGACGACGGCTACGAGCAGTACTTC. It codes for CASSQDVPYIDDGYEQYF.

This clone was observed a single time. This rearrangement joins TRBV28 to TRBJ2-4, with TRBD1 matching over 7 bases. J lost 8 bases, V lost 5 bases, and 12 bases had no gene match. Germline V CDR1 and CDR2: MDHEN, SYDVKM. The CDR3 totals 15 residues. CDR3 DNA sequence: TGTGCCAGCAGTATAACAGGGGCCAAGTCGTACATTCAGTACTTC. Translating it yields CASSITGAKSYIQYF.

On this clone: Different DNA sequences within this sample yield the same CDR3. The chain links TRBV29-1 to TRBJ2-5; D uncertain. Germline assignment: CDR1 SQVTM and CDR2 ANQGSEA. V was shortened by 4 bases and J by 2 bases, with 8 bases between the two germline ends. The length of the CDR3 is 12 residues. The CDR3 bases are TGCAGCGTTGGCGGCGGTCAAGAGACCCAGTACTTC. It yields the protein CSVGGGQETQYF.

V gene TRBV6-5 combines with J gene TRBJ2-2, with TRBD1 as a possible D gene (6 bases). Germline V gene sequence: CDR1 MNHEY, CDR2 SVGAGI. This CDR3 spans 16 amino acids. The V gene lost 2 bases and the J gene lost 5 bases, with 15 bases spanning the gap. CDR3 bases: TGTGCCAGCAGTTACGAGGACAGCCCGAGTACCGGGGAGCTGTTTTTT. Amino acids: CASSYEDSPSTGELFF.

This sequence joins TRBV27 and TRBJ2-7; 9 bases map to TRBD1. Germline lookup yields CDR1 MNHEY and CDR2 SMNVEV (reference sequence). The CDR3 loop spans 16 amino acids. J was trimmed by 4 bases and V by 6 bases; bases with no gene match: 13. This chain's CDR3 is CASSQYRGRVGYEQYF. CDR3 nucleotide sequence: TGTGCCAGCAGCCAATACAGGGGGCGGGTCGGTTACGAGCAGTACTTC.

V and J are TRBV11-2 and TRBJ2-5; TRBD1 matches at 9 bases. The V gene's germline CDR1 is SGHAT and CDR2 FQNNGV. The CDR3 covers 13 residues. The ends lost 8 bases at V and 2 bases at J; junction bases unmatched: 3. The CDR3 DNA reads TGTGCCAGCGGACAGGGGTGGCAAGAGACCCAGTACTTC. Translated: CASGQGWQETQYF.

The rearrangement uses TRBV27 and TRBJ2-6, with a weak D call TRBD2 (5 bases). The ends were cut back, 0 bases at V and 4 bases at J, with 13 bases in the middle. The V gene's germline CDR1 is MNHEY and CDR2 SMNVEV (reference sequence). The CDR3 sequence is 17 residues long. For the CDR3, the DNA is TGTGCCAGCAGTTTATCGAGGGCGGGTTCAGGGGCCAACGTCCTGACTTTC. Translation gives CASSLSRAGSGANVLTF.

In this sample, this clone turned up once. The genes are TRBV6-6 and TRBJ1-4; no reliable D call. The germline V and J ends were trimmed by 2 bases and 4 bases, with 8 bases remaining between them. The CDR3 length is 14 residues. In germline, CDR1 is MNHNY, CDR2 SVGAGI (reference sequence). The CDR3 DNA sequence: TGTGCCAGCAGTTACCAGTCTGGTAATGAAAAACTGTTTTTT. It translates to CASSYQSGNEKLFF.

In DNA, the CDR3 is TGTGCCAGCAGCTTATCCTCTGACGATACGCAGTATTTT. Protein sequence: CASSLSSDDTQYF. The V call is TRBV7-3, the J call TRBJ2-3, with D unclear. V shed 2 bases and J shed 6 bases, with 9 bases lying between them. The CDR3 spans 13 residues. The germline CDR1 and CDR2 sequences are SGHTA and FQGTGA.

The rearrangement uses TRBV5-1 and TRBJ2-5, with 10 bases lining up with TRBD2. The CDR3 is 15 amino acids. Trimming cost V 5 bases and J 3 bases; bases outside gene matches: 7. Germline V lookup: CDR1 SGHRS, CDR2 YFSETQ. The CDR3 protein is CASSWAGTSEETQYF. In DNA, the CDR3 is TGCGCCAGCAGTTGGGCCGGGACTAGCGAAGAGACCCAGTACTTC. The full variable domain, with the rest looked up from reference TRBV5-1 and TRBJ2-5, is KAGVTQTPRYLIKTRGQQVTLSCSPISGHRSVSWYQQTPGQGLQFLFEYFSETQRNKGNFPGRFSGRQFSNSRSEMNVSTLELGDSALYLCASSWAGTSEETQYFGPGTRLLVL.

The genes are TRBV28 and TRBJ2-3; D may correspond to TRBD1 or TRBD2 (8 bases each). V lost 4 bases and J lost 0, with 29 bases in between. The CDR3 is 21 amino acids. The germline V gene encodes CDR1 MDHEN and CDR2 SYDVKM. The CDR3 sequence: CASSWGTGSLTSGTSTDTQYF. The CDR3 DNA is TGTGCCAGCAGTTGGGGGACAGGCTCGCTTACTAGCGGTACTAGCACAGATACGCAGTATTTT.

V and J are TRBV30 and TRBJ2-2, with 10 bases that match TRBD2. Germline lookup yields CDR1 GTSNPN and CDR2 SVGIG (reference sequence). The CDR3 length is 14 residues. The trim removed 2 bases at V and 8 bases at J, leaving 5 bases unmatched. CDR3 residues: CAWSKLAGLGELFF. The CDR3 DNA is TGTGCCTGGAGTAAACTAGCGGGATTGGGGGAGCTGTTTTTT.

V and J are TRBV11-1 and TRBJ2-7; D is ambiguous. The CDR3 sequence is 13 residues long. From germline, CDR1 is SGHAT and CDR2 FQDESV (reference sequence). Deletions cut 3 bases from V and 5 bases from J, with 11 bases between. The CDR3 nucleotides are TGTGCCAGCAGCTTGGGTAGGGTCCACGAGCAGTACTTC. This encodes CASSLGRVHEQYF.

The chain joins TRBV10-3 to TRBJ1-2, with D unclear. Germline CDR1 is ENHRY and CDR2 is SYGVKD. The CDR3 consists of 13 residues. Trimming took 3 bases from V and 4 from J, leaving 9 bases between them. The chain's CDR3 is CAISDPGSYGYTF. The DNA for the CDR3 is TGTGCCATCAGTGATCCGGGCAGCTATGGCTACACCTTC.

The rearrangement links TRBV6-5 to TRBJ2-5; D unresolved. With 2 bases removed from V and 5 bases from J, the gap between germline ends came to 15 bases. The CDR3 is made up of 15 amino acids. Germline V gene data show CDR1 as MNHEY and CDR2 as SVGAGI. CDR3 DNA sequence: TGTGCCAGCAGTTACCGCGGACCCATTGCCGAGACCCAGTACTTC. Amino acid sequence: CASSYRGPIAETQYF.

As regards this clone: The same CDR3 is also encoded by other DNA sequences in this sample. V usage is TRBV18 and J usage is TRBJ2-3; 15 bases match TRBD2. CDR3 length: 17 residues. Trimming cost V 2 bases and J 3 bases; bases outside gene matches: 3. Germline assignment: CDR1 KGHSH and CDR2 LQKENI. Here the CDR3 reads CASSPGLAGGPTDTQYF. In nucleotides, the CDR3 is TGTGCCAGCTCACCAGGACTAGCGGGAGGGCCGACAGATACGCAGTATTTT.

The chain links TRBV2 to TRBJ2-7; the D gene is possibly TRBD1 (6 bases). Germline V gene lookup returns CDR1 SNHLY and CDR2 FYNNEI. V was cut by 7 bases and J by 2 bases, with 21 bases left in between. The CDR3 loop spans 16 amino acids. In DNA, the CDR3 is TGTGCCAGCACTTATATGGGGGCTGGACAGACCTACGAGCAGTACTTC. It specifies CASTYMGAGQTYEQYF.

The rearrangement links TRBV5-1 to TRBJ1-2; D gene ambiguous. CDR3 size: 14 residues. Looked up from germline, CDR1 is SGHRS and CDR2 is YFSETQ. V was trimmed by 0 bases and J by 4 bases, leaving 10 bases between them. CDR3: CASSLALPTYGYTF. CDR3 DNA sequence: TGCGCCAGCAGCTTGGCTCTGCCTACCTATGGCTACACCTTC.